These T cell receptor beta chains were read from a single sample in a study of CD8 T cells in ankylosing spondylitis. From the 5' RACE reads, TCRdb called clonotypes with MiXCR, one entry per CDR3 protein. The repertoire has more than 7,500 distinct CDR3 sequences, about 3.9% of them found once; the top ten carry 8.5% to 12%. The sample taken for sequencing was blood, either unsorted or a sorted T cell fraction (not recorded which). The receptors here all came from a female donor with ankylosing spondylitis or in good health (not recorded which). Each CDR3 is given with its conserved first and last residue. D genes are given only for firm matches. Some rows have no size entry. The others give once, few or many, or a class for an expanded clone.

DNA,CDR3,J,length,size,D,V
TGTGCCAGCAGCGTAGTGGGGGGCCGGGCTAGCGGGGAATCAGATACGCAGTATTTT,CASSVVGGRASGESDTQYF,TRBJ2-3,19,many,TRBD2,TRBV9
TGTGCCAGCAGCACAGACCCCCCTCCGGCTAGCGGGGGGCTGGATACGCAGTATTTT,CASSTDPPPASGGLDTQYF,TRBJ2-3,19,medium-sized,TRBD2,TRBV9
TGTGCCAGCAGCGAGGTGGCTAGGGGGGGGCAGATCTTC,CASSEVARGGQIF,TRBJ2-1,13,many,NA,TRBV9
TGTGCCAGCAGCCTAAGACCCAGCTCCTACAATGAGCAGTTCTTC,CASSLRPSSYNEQFF,TRBJ2-1,15,many,NA,TRBV9
TGTGCCAGCAGCCCGGCGGACTACAATGAGCAGTTCTTC,CASSPADYNEQFF,TRBJ2-1,13,medium-sized,NA,TRBV9
TGTGCCAGCAGGGCCGGACAGGGGGCGACAGATACGCAGTATTTT,CASRAGQGATDTQYF,TRBJ2-3,15,medium-sized,TRBD1,TRBV9
TGTGCCAGCAGCGTATCCAGGGCTGGTCCCTACAATGAGCAGTTCTTC,CASSVSRAGPYNEQFF,TRBJ2-1,16,NA,NA,TRBV9
TGTGCCAGCAGCGTACAGGCGACCACTGAAGCTTTCTTT,CASSVQATTEAFF,TRBJ1-1,13,few,NA,TRBV9
TGTGCCAGCAGCGTAGATGGGCAGGCCTCTAGCACAGATACGCAGTATTTT,CASSVDGQASSTDTQYF,TRBJ2-3,17,NA,NA,TRBV9
TGTGCCAGCAGCGTAGATGTGGGGCTTACCTACGAGCAGTACTTC,CASSVDVGLTYEQYF,TRBJ2-7,15,many,NA,TRBV9
TGTGCCAGCAGCGGCCGTCTAGCGGGGACAGATACGCAGTATTTT,CASSGRLAGTDTQYF,TRBJ2-3,15,NA,TRBD2,TRBV9
TGTGCCAGCAGCGTAGCTACGTTAATGAGCACAGATACGCAGTATTTT,CASSVATLMSTDTQYF,TRBJ2-3,16,medium-sized,NA,TRBV9
TGTGCCAGCAGCGTAGCGGGTAGCGTCGACTACGAGCAGTACTTC,CASSVAGSVDYEQYF,TRBJ2-7,15,NA,NA,TRBV9
TGTGCCAGCAGCGGGACTAGCGGGGGCACAGATACGCAGTATTTT,CASSGTSGGTDTQYF,TRBJ2-3,15,many,TRBD2,TRBV9
TGTGCCAGCAGCGACCGGGCCCGGGATGGCTACACCTTC,CASSDRARDGYTF,TRBJ1-2,13,medium-sized,NA,TRBV9
TGTGCCAGCAGCGTAGACATATCCTACGAGCAGTACTTC,CASSVDISYEQYF,TRBJ2-7,13,medium-sized,NA,TRBV9